The source of this T cell receptor (beta chain) is a study of cytomegalovirus exposure and HLA in healthy donors. On this clone: What it recognizes is unknown.

Overall study findings and caveats: It was reportedly the case that the classifier diagnosed cytomegalovirus status with high specificity and sensitivity.

Both 60 Vbeta primers and 13 Jbeta primers went into the PCR. Libraries were prepared by immunoSEQ multiplex PCR; TCRdb keeps only in-frame clonotypes and omits some of them. The sample lists about 90,000 clones, approximately 84% occurring once. The germline CDR1 and CDR2 sequences are MNHEY and SMNVEV (reference sequence). V lost 7 bases and J lost 4; bases outside the gene matches: 15. The CDR3 has 17 amino acids. The sample taken for sequencing was PBMCs. The V gene is TRBV27, the J gene TRBJ2-1; TRBD1 matches 8 bases. The source is a man aged 18 to 30 in good health and CMV-seronegative. Here the CDR3 DNA reads TGTGCCAGCACCTTGGGACCCGGGACAGGAGAATACAATGAGCAGTTCTTC. Protein: CASTLGPGTGEYNEQFF.